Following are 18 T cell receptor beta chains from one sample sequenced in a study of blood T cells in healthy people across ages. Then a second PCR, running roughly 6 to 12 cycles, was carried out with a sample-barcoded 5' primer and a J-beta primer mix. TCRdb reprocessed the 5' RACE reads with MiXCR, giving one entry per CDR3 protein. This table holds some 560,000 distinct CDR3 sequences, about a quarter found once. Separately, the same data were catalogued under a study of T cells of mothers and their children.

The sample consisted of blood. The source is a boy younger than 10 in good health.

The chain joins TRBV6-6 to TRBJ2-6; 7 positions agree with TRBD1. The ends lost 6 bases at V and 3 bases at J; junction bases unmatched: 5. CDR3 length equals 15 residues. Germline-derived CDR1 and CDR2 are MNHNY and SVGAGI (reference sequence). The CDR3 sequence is CASSAGTVGANVLTF. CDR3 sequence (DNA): TGTGCCAGCAGCGCCGGGACAGTTGGGGCCAACGTCCTGACTTTC.

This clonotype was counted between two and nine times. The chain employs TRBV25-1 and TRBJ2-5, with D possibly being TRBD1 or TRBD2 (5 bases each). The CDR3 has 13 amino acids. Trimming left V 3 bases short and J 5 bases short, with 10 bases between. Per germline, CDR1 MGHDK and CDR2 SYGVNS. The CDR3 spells CASSDMGVETQYF. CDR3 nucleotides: TGTGCCAGCAGTGATATGGGGGTGGAGACCCAGTACTTC.

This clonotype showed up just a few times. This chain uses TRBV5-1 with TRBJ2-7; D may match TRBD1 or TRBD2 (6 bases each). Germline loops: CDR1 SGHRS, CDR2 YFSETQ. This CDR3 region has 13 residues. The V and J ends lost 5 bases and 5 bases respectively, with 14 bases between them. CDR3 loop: CASRKGGPDEQYF. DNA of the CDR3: TGCGCCAGCAGAAAGGGGGGACCCGACGAGCAGTACTTC.

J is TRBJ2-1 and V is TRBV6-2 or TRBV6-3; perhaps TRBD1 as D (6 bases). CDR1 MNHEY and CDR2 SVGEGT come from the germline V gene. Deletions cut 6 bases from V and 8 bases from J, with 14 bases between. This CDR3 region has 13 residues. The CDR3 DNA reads TGTGCCAGCAGGTCCCAGGGGCCCGATGAGCAGTTCTTC. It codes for CASRSQGPDEQFF.

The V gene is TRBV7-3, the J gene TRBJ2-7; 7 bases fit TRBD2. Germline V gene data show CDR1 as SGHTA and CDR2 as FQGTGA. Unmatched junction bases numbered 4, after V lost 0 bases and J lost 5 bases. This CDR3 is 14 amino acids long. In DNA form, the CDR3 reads TGTGCCAGCAGCTTAACCGGGGGGAGCGACGAGCAGTACTTC. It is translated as CASSLTGGSDEQYF. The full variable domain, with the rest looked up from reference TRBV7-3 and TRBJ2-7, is GAGVSQTPSNKVTEKGKYVELRCDPISGHTALYWYRQSLGQGPEFLIYFQGTGAADDSGLPNDRFFAVRPEGSVSTLKIQRTERGDSAVYLCASSLTGGSDEQYFGPGTRLTVT.

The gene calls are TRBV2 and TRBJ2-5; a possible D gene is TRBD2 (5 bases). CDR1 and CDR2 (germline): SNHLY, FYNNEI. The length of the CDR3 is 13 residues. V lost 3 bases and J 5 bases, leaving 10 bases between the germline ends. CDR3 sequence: CASSEVRGETQYF. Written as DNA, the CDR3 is TGTGCCAGCAGTGAGGTCCGCGGGGAGACCCAGTACTTC.

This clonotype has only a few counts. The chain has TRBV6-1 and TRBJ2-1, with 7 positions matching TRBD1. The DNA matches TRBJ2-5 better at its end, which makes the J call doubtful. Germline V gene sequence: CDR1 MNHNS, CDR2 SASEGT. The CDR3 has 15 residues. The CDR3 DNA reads TGTGCCAGCAGTGAAGGACAGGGTATGGGAGAGACCCAGTACTTC. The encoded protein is CASSEGQGMGETQYF.

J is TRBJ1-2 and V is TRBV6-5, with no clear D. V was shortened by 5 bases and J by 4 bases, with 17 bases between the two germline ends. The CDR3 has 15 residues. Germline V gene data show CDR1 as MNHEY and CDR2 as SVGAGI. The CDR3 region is CASSPYEGTSYGYTF. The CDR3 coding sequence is TGTGCCAGCAGTCCCTACGAGGGAACTTCCTATGGCTACACCTTC.

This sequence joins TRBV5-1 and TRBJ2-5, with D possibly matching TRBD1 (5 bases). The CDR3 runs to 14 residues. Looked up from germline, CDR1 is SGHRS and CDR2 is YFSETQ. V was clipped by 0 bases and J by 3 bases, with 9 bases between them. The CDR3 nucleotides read TGCGCCAGCAGCTTGGGGGGCAGCGAAGAGACCCAGTACTTC. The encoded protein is CASSLGGSEETQYF.

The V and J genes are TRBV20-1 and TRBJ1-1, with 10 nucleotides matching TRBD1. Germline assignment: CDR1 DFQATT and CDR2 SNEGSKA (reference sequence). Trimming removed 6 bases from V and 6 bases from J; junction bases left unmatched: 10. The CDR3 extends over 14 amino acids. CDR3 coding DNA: TGCAGTGCGAGAAACGACAGGGGGCTCCCTGAAGCTTTCTTT. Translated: CSARNDRGLPEAFF.

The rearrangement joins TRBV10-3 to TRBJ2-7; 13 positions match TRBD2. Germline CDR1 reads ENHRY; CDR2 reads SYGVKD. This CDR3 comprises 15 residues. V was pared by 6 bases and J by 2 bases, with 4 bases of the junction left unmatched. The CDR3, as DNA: TGTGCCATCAGCTGGGGACTAGCGGGAACCTACGAGCAGTACGTC. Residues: CAISWGLAGTYEQYV.

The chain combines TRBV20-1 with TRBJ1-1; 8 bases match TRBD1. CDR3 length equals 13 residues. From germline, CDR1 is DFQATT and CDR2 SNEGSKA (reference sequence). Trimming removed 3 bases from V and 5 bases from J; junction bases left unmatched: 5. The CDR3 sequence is CSARTGVRTEAFF. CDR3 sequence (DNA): TGCAGTGCTAGGACAGGGGTGCGGACTGAAGCTTTCTTT.

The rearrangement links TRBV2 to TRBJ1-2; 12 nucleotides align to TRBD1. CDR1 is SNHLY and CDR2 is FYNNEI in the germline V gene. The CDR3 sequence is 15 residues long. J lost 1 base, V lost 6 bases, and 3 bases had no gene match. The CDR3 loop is CASSGTGGINYGYTF. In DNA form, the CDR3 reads TGTGCCAGCAGCGGGACAGGGGGCATTAACTATGGCTACACCTTC.

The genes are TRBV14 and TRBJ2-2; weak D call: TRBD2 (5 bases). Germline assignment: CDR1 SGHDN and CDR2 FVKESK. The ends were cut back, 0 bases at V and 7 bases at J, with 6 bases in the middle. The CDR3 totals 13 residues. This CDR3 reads CASSQDGSGELFF. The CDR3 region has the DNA TGTGCCAGCAGCCAAGATGGGAGCGGGGAGCTGTTTTTT. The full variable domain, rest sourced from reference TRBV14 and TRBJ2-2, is EAGVTQFPSHSVIEKGQTVTLRCDPISGHDNLYWYRRVMGKEIKFLLHFVKESKQDESGMPNNRFLAERTGGTYSTLKVQPAELEDSGVYFCASSQDGSGELFFGEGSRLTVL.

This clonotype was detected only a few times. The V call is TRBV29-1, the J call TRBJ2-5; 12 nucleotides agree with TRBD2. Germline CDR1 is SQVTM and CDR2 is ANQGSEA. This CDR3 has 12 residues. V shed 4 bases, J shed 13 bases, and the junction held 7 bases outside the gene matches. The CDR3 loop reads CSVGLAGGLTYF. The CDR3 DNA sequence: TGCAGCGTTGGCCTAGCGGGGGGGCTCACGTACTTC.

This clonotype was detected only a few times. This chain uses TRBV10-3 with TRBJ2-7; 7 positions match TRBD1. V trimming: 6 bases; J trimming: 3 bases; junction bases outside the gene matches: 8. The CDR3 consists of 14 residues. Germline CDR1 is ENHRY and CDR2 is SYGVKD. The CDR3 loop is CAIRRQGYGYEQYF. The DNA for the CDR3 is TGTGCCATCAGGCGACAGGGCTACGGCTACGAGCAGTACTTC.

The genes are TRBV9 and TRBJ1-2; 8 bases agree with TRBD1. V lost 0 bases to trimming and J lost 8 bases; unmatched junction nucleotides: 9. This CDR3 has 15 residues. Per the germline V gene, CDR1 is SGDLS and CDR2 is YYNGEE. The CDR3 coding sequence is TGTGCCAGCAGCGTAGGCCCTTCAGGGGGCGGGGGCTACACCTTC. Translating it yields CASSVGPSGGGGYTF.

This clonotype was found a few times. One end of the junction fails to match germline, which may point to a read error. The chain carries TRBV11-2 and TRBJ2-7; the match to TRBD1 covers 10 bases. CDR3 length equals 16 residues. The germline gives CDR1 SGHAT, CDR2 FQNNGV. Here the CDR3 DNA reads TGTGCCAGCACCCCCAGCCGGACAGGGGGATCGGGTGAGCAGTGCTTC. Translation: CASTPSRTGGSGEQCF.